This TCR beta chain originates from a study of blood T cells in healthy people across ages. It was with a sample-barcoded 5' primer and a J-beta primer mix that a second PCR of roughly 7 to 12 cycles was run. Every sample produced at least 2.5 million CDR3-containing paired-end reads. TCRdb recomputed calls from the 5' RACE reads with MiXCR, one row per CDR3 protein. This sample has some 1.5 million distinct CDR3 sequences, with about 28% found just once. Each of the donors had 9 to 10 milliliters of peripheral blood drawn into EDTA-treated Vacutainer tubes. This clonotype was found a few times. Its specificity is not known. The V gene's germline CDR1 is MGHRA and CDR2 YSYEKL. The V and J ends lost 0 bases and 0 bases respectively, with 15 bases between them. This CDR3 spans 17 amino acids. Whole-study results and caveats: Diversity was estimated from one million T cells, and these estimates were considered underestimates. Whereas aged donors had fewer naive CD4+ cells, long-lived donors had more of them and higher diversity.

The sequenced material came from blood. The clonotype was recovered from a woman aged 25 to 45 in good health. This chain uses TRBV4-1 with TRBJ2-7; D may be TRBD1 or TRBD2 (5 bases each). The CDR3 protein is CASSQDGDAASSYEQYF. The CDR3 nucleotides read TGCGCCAGCAGCCAAGATGGGGACGCCGCTAGCTCCTACGAGCAGTACTTC.